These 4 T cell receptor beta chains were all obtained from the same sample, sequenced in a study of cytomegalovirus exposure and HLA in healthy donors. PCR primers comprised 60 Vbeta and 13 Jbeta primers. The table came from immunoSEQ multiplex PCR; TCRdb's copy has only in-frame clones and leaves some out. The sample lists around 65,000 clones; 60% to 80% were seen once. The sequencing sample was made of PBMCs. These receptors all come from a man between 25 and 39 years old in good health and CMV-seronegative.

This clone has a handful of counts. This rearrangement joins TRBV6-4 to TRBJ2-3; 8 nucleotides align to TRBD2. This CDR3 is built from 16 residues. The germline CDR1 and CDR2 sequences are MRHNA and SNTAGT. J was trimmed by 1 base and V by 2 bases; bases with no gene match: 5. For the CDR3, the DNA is TGTGCCAGCAGTGACCACGGGACTAGAGGCACAGATACGCAGTATTTT. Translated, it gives CASSDHGTRGTDTQYF.

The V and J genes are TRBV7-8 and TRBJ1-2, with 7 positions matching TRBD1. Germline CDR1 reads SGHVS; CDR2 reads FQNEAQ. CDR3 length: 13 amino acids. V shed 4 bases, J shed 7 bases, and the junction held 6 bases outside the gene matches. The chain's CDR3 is CASSWGTAAGYTF. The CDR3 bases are TGTGCCAGCAGCTGGGGGACAGCGGCTGGCTACACCTTC.

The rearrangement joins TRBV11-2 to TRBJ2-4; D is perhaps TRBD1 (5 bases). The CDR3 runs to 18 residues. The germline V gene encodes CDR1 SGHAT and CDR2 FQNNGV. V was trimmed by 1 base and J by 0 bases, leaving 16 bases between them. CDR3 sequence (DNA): TGTGCCAGCAGCTTAGGGGTCGCAGGGATTCTAGCCAAAAACATTCAGTACTTC. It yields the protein CASSLGVAGILAKNIQYF.

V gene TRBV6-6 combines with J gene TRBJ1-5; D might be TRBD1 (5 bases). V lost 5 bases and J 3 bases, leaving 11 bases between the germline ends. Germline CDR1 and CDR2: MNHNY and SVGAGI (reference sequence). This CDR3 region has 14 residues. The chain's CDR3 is CASSHDRFNQPQHF. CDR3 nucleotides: TGTGCCAGCAGTCACGACAGATTCAATCAGCCCCAGCATTTT.